This TCR beta chain was obtained from a study of vaccination and CD4 T cells after COVID-19 (dated by TCRdb to between 2021 and 2024). Some background on the complete study: Every convalescent patient had a positive nasal swab PCR test for SARS-CoV-2, with mild disease in roughly ten patients and severe disease in one. Participants received two doses of either the Pfizer-BioNTech BNT162b2 vaccine (n=8) or the Moderna mRNA-1273 vaccine (n=2). In the convalescent cohort there were six males and four females, among whom were two Hispanic individuals, seven Caucasians, two Asians and one multiracial person. In approximately eleven COVID-19 convalescent patients and several infection-naive healthy vaccine recipients, the spike-specific CD4+ TCR repertoire before mRNA vaccination was compared with the repertoire after mRNA vaccination. Post-COVID blood samples were collected from convalescent patients a median of approximately 100 days after diagnosis, with a range of about 30 to 161 days. Post-vaccine blood samples were taken a median of around 68 days after the second vaccine dose, with a range of roughly 13 to 250 days. Control cultures received a CEFX viral epitope pool as the positive control, an HIV-1 Nef peptide pool as the negative control, or no peptide. The cultures were stimulated with overlapping spike peptide pools from SARS-CoV-2 and from the common cold coronaviruses HCoV-NL63, HCoV-OC43 and HCoV-229E. Overall results and qualifications from the work: Although the median number of SARS-CoV-2-reactive clonotypes went up from around 20 after infection to around 39 after vaccination, the increase was not significant. In convalescent patients, nearly all vaccine-specific clones (304 of 307) were found to be mono-reactive for SARS-CoV-2 spike rather than cross-reactive with common cold coronaviruses. In convalescent patients, a median about 90% of post-vaccine SARS-CoV-2-reactive clones were detected only after vaccination, and vaccine-specific priming was suggested by this finding. The number of convalescent patients in the study was relatively small, and the study did not examine early timepoints following natural infection.

The method behind the library was PCR. DNA from cultured CD4+ T cells was subjected to TCR sequencing with the Oncomine TCR Beta short-read assay at the Johns Hopkins FTIC core. Genomic DNA was extracted from the cultured CD4+ T cells with the QIAamp micro DNA kit. Oncomine TCR Beta libraries from cultured CD4+ T cells were pooled using unique dual indexes and sequenced on an Illumina iSeq 100. The authors' pipeline ran thus. Non-productive sequences were filtered out, and CDR3s that did not start with C, did not end with F or W, or were shorter than 7 amino acids were discarded. Antigen-specific clonotypes were identified with the MANAFEST web application by comparing peptide-stimulated wells with reference and other culture wells. An FDR below 0.05, an odds ratio above 5, and a productive frequency above 0.1% in at least two of three replicate wells were required for clones to be considered positive. Clonotypes that were significantly expanded in both SARS-CoV-2 spike wells and at least one common cold coronavirus spike condition were defined as cross-reactive. CDR3 homology was assessed with Levenshtein distances (stringdist) and unrooted phylogenetic trees (ape) in R version 3.6.1. TCRdb took the public reads, trimmed them with fastp at Q25, ran MiXCR for clone calling and kept in-frame beta chains. All rows with the same CDR3 protein become a single entry with the most common DNA and genes. Clone size and V and J calls follow TCRdb, not the original study. The sample table holds 10,000 to 15,000 distinct CDR3 sequences, of which roughly two thirds were seen once. Together, the top ten hold 11% to 15% of the sample.

About this clonotype: The antigen this receptor binds is unknown. No base-level quality is on record; no much larger clone is a single base apart.

V and J are trimmed by 4 bases and 7 bases, and the gene matches miss 0 bases of the junction. The CDR3 starts with the cysteine, ends with the phenylalanine, and has 13 residues. Just CDR3 DNA is preserved here, 39 bases in frame from base 1. From a lookup of the germline V gene, CDR1 and CDR2 are MGHDK and SYGVNS. Interpreted using the paper, the treatment or condition label stands for: approximately nine-day PBMC culture with coronavirus spike peptide pools or control peptides (ViraFEST assay). To expand antigen-specific T cells with peptide pools and then pick out the expanded clonotypes through TCR sequencing, the study relied on the ViraFEST assay. The positive SARS-CoV-2 PCR tests of the convalescent patients were dated from March to December 2020, before the Alpha, Beta and Delta variants emerged in the United States. Each well held 2 million to 2.5 million PBMCs cultured with roughly 10 ug/ml peptide pools in IMDM containing around 4.5% human AB serum and around 9 IU/ml IL-2. Half of the culture medium was replaced with fresh IL-2-containing medium on days 3 and 7. After more than 8 days of culture, CD4+ T cells were isolated by negative selection using the EasySep CD4+ T cell isolation kit. Ficoll-Paque Plus gradient centrifugation was used to isolate PBMCs from whole blood, and the isolated PBMCs were then either used fresh or cryopreserved at -140C. Triplicate wells were generally used for each culture condition.

The chain employs TRBV25-1 and TRBJ1-4; TRBD1 aligns with 10 central bases. The specimen was CD4+ T cells from blood, cultured in vitro. This clonotype originated in a human donor who had recovered from COVID-19. The nucleotides read TGTGCCAGCAGTGGGACAGGGGGTGAAAAACTGTTTTTT. Translated, this gives CASSGTGGEKLFF.